This T cell receptor (beta chain) was identified during a study of blood T cell repertoires in COVID-19 (dated by TCRdb to about 2020). Context from the whole study: The collaborator samples originated in the United States, Italy and Spain and spanned the acute and convalescent phases of COVID-19. The material from the prospective study consisted of cDNA or gDNA derived from T cells, B-cell-depleted T cells, or PBMCs. The repertoires were made available in a free public database intended to serve as a resource for research on the immune response to SARS-CoV-2. The dataset comprised deeply sampled blood TCRbeta repertoires from subjects exposed to, actively infected with, or recovered from COVID-19. Where available, HLA class I and class II types were obtained from metadata supplied by the sample provider rather than from assay-based typing. A de-identified subject ID, COVID-19 status, age in years and sex were almost always included in the sample metadata. Samples came from the ongoing ImmuneRACE study (first 160 participants) plus 1,254 subjects from 6 global collaborators.

Study-level results and caveats: Clinical and demographic metadata were provided uncurated, with the amount varying by source and participant.

Measured from the cysteine to the phenylalanine, the CDR3 is 15 residues long. Only the CDR3 DNA is retained, 45 bases long and in frame from the first base. In the germline V gene, CDR1 corresponds to MRHNA and CDR2 to SNTAGT. V is trimmed back by 3 bases and J by 4 bases, and the junction contains 7 bases that no gene match accounts for. One collaborating source in Seattle enrolled patients during active infection and followed them longitudinally through the course of disease. The collaborating institutions used their own protocols to collect whole blood in K2EDTA tubes. Collaborator samples were shipped for TCRbeta analysis as frozen whole blood, isolated PBMCs, or DNA extracted from either sample type. Notes on this clone: Which antigen it targets is not known. The sample holds no much larger clone one base away, and base qualities are not on file.

TCRbeta CDR3 regions were amplified from genomic DNA using the immunoSEQ Assay, a bias-controlled multiplex PCR. The paper's data handling went like this. Nucleated cell counts per sample were estimated from amplification of reference gene primers within the assay. To quantify the absolute abundance of each unique TCRbeta CDR3 rearrangement, sequence reads were collapsed and filtered. Productive Simpson clonality was computed per sample as the square root of Simpson's diversity index over productive rearrangements. In its TCRdb copy, this immuneACCESS table keeps in-frame sequences only and misses some clones. Where compared with another copy, unresolved V genes explain less than half of these, and the others have no known cause. V, J and clone size are taken as reported in that table, and D and trimming were inferred from the DNA itself. The sample yields tens of thousands of clones; around 77% were counted once. In total, the top ten clones hold around 2.3% of the sample.

The specimen sequenced was peripheral blood. Here the chain combines TRBV6-4 and TRBJ2-3; TRBD1 agrees with 7 junctional bases. This TCR came from a man between 65 and 85 years old with COVID-19, enrolled during active disease. The sequenced DNA: TGTGCCAGCAGTGAAGTAGCAGGGGGAGCAGATACGCAGTATTTT. Its translation reads: CASSEVAGGADTQYF.